This T cell receptor (beta chain) comes out of a study of neoadjuvant nivolumab and ipilimumab in lung cancer. General study points: Only two of four nivolumab-treated tumors gained richness and clonality by surgery. Only a single major-pathologic-response sample was available for clonality analysis. TCR richness and clonality were higher in tumors than adjacent uninvolved lung. Higher pretherapy blood TCR richness went with higher resected-tumor richness.

As regards this clone: Its antigen is currently unknown.

TCRdb keeps only in-frame clones here, not all; method: immunoSEQ multiplex PCR. The data hold 17,000 or so clones, with roughly four fifths observed a single time. Sample: tumor tissue, taken after neoadjuvant nivolumab, alone or with ipilimumab, at or shortly before surgery. The clonotype originates from an adult with non-small cell lung cancer.

CDR3 protein: CASSRFSGGEITDTQYF. CDR3 DNA sequence: TGTGCCAGCAGCCGTTTTAGCGGGGGGGAAATCACAGATACGCAGTATTTT. The V and J genes are TRBV9 and TRBJ2-3; TRBD2 matches at 11 bases. This CDR3 has 17 residues. J was trimmed by 2 bases and V by 4 bases; bases with no gene match: 9. Germline CDR1 and CDR2: SGDLS and YYNGEE.